This entry is about one T cell receptor (beta chain). As yet, its antigen is unknown. The data stem from a study of cytomegalovirus exposure and HLA in healthy donors. Study-level points and caveats: Accurate prediction of most subjects' HLA-A and HLA-B alleles from TCR beta sequences was reported. Earlier analysis yielded a pattern in which most TCR beta V segments were productive about 90% or about 30% of the time. Analyses of presence/absence relied on an assumption of roughly uniform sequencing depth across donors.

This CDR3 spans 14 amino acids. Looked up from germline, CDR1 is SGHNT and CDR2 is YYREEE (reference sequence). The V gene lost 0 bases and the J gene lost 10 bases, with 11 bases spanning the gap. Both 60 Vbeta primers and 13 Jbeta primers went into the PCR. Produced via immunoSEQ multiplex PCR; TCRdb's table is partial and in-frame only. The sample yields just under 95,000 clones, about 83% seen once. The sample consisted of PBMCs. V gene TRBV5-4 combines with J gene TRBJ1-6; D is perhaps TRBD1 (5 bases). The clonotype was recovered from a woman younger than 35 in good health and CMV-seropositive. The CDR3 region is CASSLGGLGSPLHF. Here the CDR3 DNA reads TGTGCCAGCAGCTTGGGGGGCTTGGGATCACCCCTCCACTTT.